The clone carrying this T cell receptor beta chain was seen a few times. Its antigen is still unknown. The sample comes from a study of blood T cells in healthy people across ages. Study-wide context: About one barcoded beta molecule per two T cells was captured by template switching. Study findings and constraints: Diversity estimates drawn from one million T cells were deemed underestimates.

Ranging in age from roughly 6 to 90, the donors were healthy Caucasian individuals from Russia. A second PCR, run for roughly 7 to 11 cycles, used a sample-barcoded 5' primer plus a J-beta primer mix. TCRdb processed the 5' RACE reads anew with MiXCR; each CDR3 protein has one entry. The profile shows 1 million or so distinct CDR3 sequences, around 43% of them singletons. V lost 7 bases, J lost 1 base, and 7 bases stayed unmatched. Germline-derived CDR1 and CDR2 are SGHAT and FQNNGV. The CDR3 is made up of 14 amino acids. The gene calls are TRBV11-2 and TRBJ2-7, with TRBD1 matching 7 bases. The receptor was derived from an older woman in good health. The material sequenced was blood. CDR3 in DNA: TGTGCCAGCACCCCGGGACAGACATCCTACGAGCAGTACTTC. Translated, it gives CASTPGQTSYEQYF.